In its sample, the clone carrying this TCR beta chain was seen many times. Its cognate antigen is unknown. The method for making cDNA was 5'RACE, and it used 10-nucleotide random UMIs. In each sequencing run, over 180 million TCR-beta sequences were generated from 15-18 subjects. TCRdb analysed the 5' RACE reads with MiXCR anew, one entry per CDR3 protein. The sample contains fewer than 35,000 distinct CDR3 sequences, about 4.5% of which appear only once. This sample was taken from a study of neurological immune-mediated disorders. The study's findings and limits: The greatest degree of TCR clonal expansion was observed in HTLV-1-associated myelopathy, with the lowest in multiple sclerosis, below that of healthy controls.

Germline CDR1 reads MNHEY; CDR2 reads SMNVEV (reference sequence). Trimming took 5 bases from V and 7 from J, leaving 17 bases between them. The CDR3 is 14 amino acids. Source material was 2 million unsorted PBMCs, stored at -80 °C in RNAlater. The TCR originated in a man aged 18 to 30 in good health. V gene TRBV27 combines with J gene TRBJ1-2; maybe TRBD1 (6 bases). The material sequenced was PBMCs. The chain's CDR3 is CASSTTAQGFGYTF. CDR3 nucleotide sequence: TGTGCCAGCAGTACAACGGCACAGGGTTTTGGCTACACCTTC.